Following are 21 T cell receptor beta chains from one sample sequenced in a study of blood T cell repertoires in COVID-19. Assay used: immunoSEQ multiplex PCR; TCRdb lists only in-frame clones, some missing. Here the sample spans approximately 130,000 clones, roughly four fifths being singletons. What was sequenced was peripheral blood. These receptors originate from a human donor in a cohort sampled during active COVID-19.

The V call is TRBV24-1, the J call TRBJ2-1; 8 nucleotides line up with TRBD2. Germline V gives CDR1 KGHDR, CDR2 SFDVKD. The ends lost 7 bases at V and 2 bases at J; junction bases unmatched: 0. The CDR3 runs to 13 residues. The CDR3 protein is CATSGGAYNEQFF. The DNA of the CDR3 is TGTGCCACCAGCGGGGGGGCCTACAATGAGCAGTTCTTC.

The chain uses TRBV11-2 and TRBJ2-7; 10 positions agree with TRBD1. CDR1 is SGHAT, CDR2 FQNNGV, per germline. This CDR3 has 19 residues. The V segment lost 5 bases and the J segment 1 base; nucleotides outside the gene matches: 17. The CDR3 DNA is TGTGCCAGCAGCCAGCTTGCCCTCCCGGGACAGGGGACGTCCTACGAGCAGTACTTC. Residues: CASSQLALPGQGTSYEQYF. Combining the CDR3 with reference TRBV11-2 and TRBJ2-7 gives the whole variable domain EAGVAQSPRYKIIEKRQSVAFWCNPISGHATLYWYQQILGQGPKLLIQFQNNGVVDDSQLPKDRFSAERLKGVDSTLKIQPAKLEDSAVYLCASSQLALPGQGTSYEQYFGPGTRLTVT.

This clone has more than one count but fewer than ten. The V call is TRBV19, the J call TRBJ1-5; 8 bases are shared with TRBD1. V shed 8 bases and J 3 bases; nucleotides not matched to a gene: 3. Germline lookup yields CDR1 LNHDA and CDR2 SQIVND (reference sequence). CDR3 length: 13 residues. CDR3 region: CASSQGANQPQHF. The CDR3 coding sequence is TGTGCCAGTTCCCAGGGGGCCAATCAGCCCCAGCATTTT.

The J gene is TRBJ2-5, the V gene TRBV7-9; tentative D call: TRBD2 (5 bases). Deletions cut 1 base from V and 7 bases from J, with 10 bases between. This CDR3 spans 13 amino acids. Per the germline V gene, CDR1 is SEHNR and CDR2 is FQNEAQ (reference sequence). CDR3 region: CASSLGGLGTQYF. The CDR3 DNA reads TGTGCCAGCAGCTTAGGAGGGCTGGGGACCCAGTACTTC.

J is TRBJ2-1 and V is TRBV5-1; a possible D gene is TRBD1 (6 bases). The CDR3 loop spans 16 amino acids. Looked up from germline, CDR1 is SGHRS and CDR2 is YFSETQ. V was clipped by 7 bases and J by 7 bases, with 24 bases between them. CDR3: CASGRSSGAGVNEQFF. CDR3 nucleotides: TGCGCCAGCGGCCGTTCGTCGGGTGCAGGGGTGAATGAGCAGTTCTTC. The variable domain in full, completed from reference TRBV5-1 and TRBJ2-1, reads KAGVTQTPRYLIKTRGQQVTLSCSPISGHRSVSWYQQTPGQGLQFLFEYFSETQRNKGNFPGRFSGRQFSNSRSEMNVSTLELGDSALYLCASGRSSGAGVNEQFFGPGTRLTVL.

The chain carries TRBV9 and TRBJ1-1, with D uncertain. Between the trimmed V and J ends, which lost 0 bases and 2 bases, there was a span of 11 bases. The CDR3 covers 15 residues. Germline V gene data show CDR1 as SGDLS and CDR2 as YYNGEE. The CDR3, as DNA: TGTGCCAGCAGCGTAGGGCAACTAGCCAACACTGAAGCTTTCTTT. Amino acids: CASSVGQLANTEAFF. The full variable domain, completed using reference TRBV9 and TRBJ1-1, is DSGVTQTPKHLITATGQRVTLRCSPRSGDLSVYWYQQSLDQGLQFLIQYYNGEERAKGNILERFSAQQFPDLHSELNLSSLELGDSALYFCASSVGQLANTEAFFGQGTRLTVV.

This chain joins TRBV12-2 and TRBJ1-4; the table calls TRBD1, which could not be checked here. TRBV12-2 is marked as a pseudogene. This CDR3 is 16 amino acids long. The CDR3 bases are TGTGCAAGTCGCCCCTCCGCGGGACAGGGTTGTGAAAAACTGTTTTTT. This sequence encodes CASRPSAGQGCEKLFF.

The V gene is TRBV6-2 or TRBV6-3, the J gene TRBJ2-1, with D tentatively TRBD2 (6 bases). From germline, CDR1 is MNHEY and CDR2 SVGEGT. Trimming stripped 2 bases from V and 6 bases from J, with 11 bases between. CDR3 length: 14 residues. The CDR3 nucleotides are TGTGCCAGCAGTTACCCCGCGGGGATCAATGAGCAGTTCTTC. Translating gives CASSYPAGINEQFF.

The chain employs TRBV3-1 (or the pseudogene TRBV3-2) and TRBJ2-2; TRBD2 aligns across 7 bases. This CDR3 region has 14 residues. Trimming at V came to 6 bases and at J to 6 bases, leaving 7 bases not matched to a gene. The V gene's germline CDR1 is LGHDT and CDR2 YNNKEL (reference sequence). The CDR3 spells CASRNGGDPGELFF. The CDR3 coding sequence is TGTGCCAGCAGGAATGGGGGGGATCCCGGGGAGCTGTTTTTT.

Concerning this clone: The junction departs from germline at one end; a sequencing error may be responsible. The chain carries TRBV7-9 and TRBJ2-5, with TRBD1 identical over 10 bases. Germline lookup yields CDR1 SEHNR and CDR2 FQNEAQ (reference sequence). This CDR3 spans 17 amino acids. CDR3 in DNA: TGTGCCAGCAGCTTAGGCCGGGACAGGGGACACCAGGAGACCCAGTACTTC. This sequence encodes CASSLGRDRGHQETQYF.

The chain uses TRBV7-8 and TRBJ1-1, with TRBD1 matching over 10 bases. The length of the CDR3 is 14 residues. Germline V gene data show CDR1 as SGHVS and CDR2 as FQNEAQ. Trimming cost V 5 bases and J 4 bases; bases outside gene matches: 4. CDR3 sequence reads: CASSGQGGSTEAFF. For the CDR3, the DNA is TGTGCCAGCAGCGGACAGGGGGGAAGCACTGAAGCTTTCTTT.

The chain combines TRBV5-1 with TRBJ2-3; 7 nucleotides agree with TRBD2. This CDR3 region has 16 residues. Germline CDR1 and CDR2: SGHRS and YFSETQ. V trimming: 3 bases; J trimming: 6 bases; junction bases outside the gene matches: 13. CDR3 residues: CASSSKSGGTGDTQYF. The CDR3 DNA is TGCGCCAGCAGCTCTAAGTCCGGGGGGACCGGGGATACGCAGTATTTT.

This clone was counted a single time. The chain has TRBV9 and TRBJ1-4; D remains unclear. Trimming cost V 4 bases and J 0 bases, with 10 bases left between them. CDR3 length: 15 amino acids. CDR1 and CDR2 (germline): SGDLS, YYNGEE. CDR3 sequence (DNA): TGTGCCAGCAGCCCCTCCTCCGCAACTAATGAAAAACTGTTTTTT. It specifies CASSPSSATNEKLFF.

V is TRBV5-1 and J is TRBJ2-1; D is possibly TRBD1 (8 bases). V was cut by 0 bases and J by 9 bases, with 13 bases left in between. CDR1 is SGHRS, CDR2 YFSETQ, per germline. The CDR3 covers 14 residues. The CDR3 here is CASSLDRGGSEQFF. The CDR3 nucleotides read TGCGCCAGCAGCTTGGACAGGGGGGGCAGTGAGCAGTTCTTC.

This chain links TRBV10-2 with TRBJ1-6; weak D call: TRBD1 (5 bases). CDR3 length equals 14 residues. Germline assignment: CDR1 WSHSY and CDR2 SAAADI. Trimming left V 10 bases short and J 7 bases short, with 17 bases between. This chain's CDR3 is CATLPGLSNSPLHF. For the CDR3, the DNA is TGCGCCACCCTTCCGGGACTCTCAAATTCACCCCTCCACTTT.

V and J are TRBV4-3 and TRBJ2-6; 8 nucleotides agree with TRBD2. The CDR3 runs to 20 residues. Germline-derived CDR1 and CDR2 are LGHNA and YSLEER. With V trimmed by 4 bases and J by 0 bases, 14 bases remained unmatched. CDR3 coding DNA: TGCGCCAGCAGCCCGGCACCAGCGGGGGCCCAAAGCTCTGGGGCCAACGTCCTGACTTTC. Its protein product is CASSPAPAGAQSSGANVLTF.

The rearrangement links TRBV7-9 to TRBJ2-1, with 11 nucleotides matching TRBD2. Germline V gene data show CDR1 as SEHNR and CDR2 as FQNEAQ (reference sequence). CDR3 length: 17 amino acids. The junction had 10 bases not matched to a gene; V was cut back by 5 bases and J by 4 bases. The CDR3 DNA reads as TGTGCCAGCAGCCCGTGGACTAGCGGGCCCTCTTACAATGAGCAGTTCTTC. Protein product: CASSPWTSGPSYNEQFF.

This clone was counted once. The gene calls are TRBV2 and TRBJ2-1; TRBD2 agrees at 9 bases. With V trimmed by 6 bases and J by 16 bases, 4 bases remained unmatched. The CDR3 runs 10 residues. The germline gives CDR1 SNHLY, CDR2 FYNNEI. The CDR3 sequence: CASSAGGPFF. CDR3 nucleotide sequence: TGTGCCAGCAGCGCGGGGGGGCCTTTCTTC.

CDR3 coding DNA: TGTGCCAGCAGTTTCGGCGGGACCTACGAGCAGTACTTC. Protein product: CASSFGGTYEQYF. The chain uses TRBV12-3 or TRBV12-4 and TRBJ2-7; possibly TRBD2 for D (6 bases). The V gene lost 3 bases and the J gene lost 2 bases, with 8 bases spanning the gap. This CDR3 region has 13 residues.

The V and J genes are TRBV6-1 and TRBJ1-1; tentatively, D is TRBD1 (5 bases). CDR1 and CDR2 (germline): MNHNS, SASEGT. This CDR3 contains 16 residues. V was shortened by 2 bases and J by 3 bases, with 16 bases between the two germline ends. CDR3 in amino acids: CASSETGSDSYTEAFF. The CDR3 coding sequence is TGTGCCAGCAGTGAAACAGGATCGGATAGCTACACTGAAGCTTTCTTT.

DNA for the CDR3: TGTGCCAGCAGTCGAGCTCAGCGGGGGTTCACAGATACGCAGTATTTT. Its protein is CASSRAQRGFTDTQYF. This chain links TRBV28 with TRBJ2-3, with 8 bases fitting TRBD2. The CDR3 spans 16 residues. The germline V gene has CDR1 MDHEN and CDR2 SYDVKM. V shed 5 bases and J 2 bases; nucleotides not matched to a gene: 9.